The entry below describes one T cell receptor (beta chain). As yet, its antigen is unknown. This sample is part of a study of vaccination and CD4 T cells after COVID-19. Overall study context: Nasal swab PCR had shown SARS-CoV-2 positivity in the convalescent patients (roughly 9 mild cases, one severe case). Sampling that followed vaccination took place a median around 71 days after dose two, within a range of 14 to 241.

Time point meaning: late sampling 161 to 241 days after vaccination in a few convalescent patients. Study results and limitations: Reactive clone data from convalescent patients indicated a median of approximately 86% appearing only post-vaccination. Spike mono-reactivity marked 304 of 307 vaccine-specific clones in convalescent patients.

TCRdb re-analysed the PCR reads in MiXCR, keeping a single row per CDR3 protein. The sample consists of about 30,000 distinct CDR3 sequences, approximately 48% of them appearing once. Trimming removed 4 bases from V and 2 bases from J; junction bases left unmatched: 6. The CDR3 totals 15 residues. CDR1 and CDR2 (germline): DFQATT, SNEGSKA (reference sequence). The rearrangement links TRBV20-1 to TRBJ2-1, with 9 bases fitting TRBD1. This clonotype was obtained from a human donor who had recovered from COVID-19. The sample here was CD4+ T cells from blood, taken about 7 months after SARS-CoV-2 vaccination. The CDR3: CSANSRDRAYNEQFF. The CDR3 DNA sequence: TGCAGTGCTAATTCGCGGGACAGGGCCTACAATGAGCAGTTCTTC.